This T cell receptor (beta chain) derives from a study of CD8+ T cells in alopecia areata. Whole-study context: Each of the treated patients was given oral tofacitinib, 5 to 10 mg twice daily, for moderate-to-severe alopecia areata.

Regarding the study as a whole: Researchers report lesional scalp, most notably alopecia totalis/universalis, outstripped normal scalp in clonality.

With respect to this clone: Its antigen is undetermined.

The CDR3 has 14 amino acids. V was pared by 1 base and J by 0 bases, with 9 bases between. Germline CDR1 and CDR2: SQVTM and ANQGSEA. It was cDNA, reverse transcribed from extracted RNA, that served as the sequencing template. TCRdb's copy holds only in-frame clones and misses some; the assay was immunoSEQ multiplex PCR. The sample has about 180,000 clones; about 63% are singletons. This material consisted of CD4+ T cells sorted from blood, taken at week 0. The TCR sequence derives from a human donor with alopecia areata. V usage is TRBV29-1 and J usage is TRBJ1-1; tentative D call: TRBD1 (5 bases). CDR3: CSVEVAGLNTEAFF. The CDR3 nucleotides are TGCAGCGTTGAAGTGGCAGGGCTGAACACTGAAGCTTTCTTT.